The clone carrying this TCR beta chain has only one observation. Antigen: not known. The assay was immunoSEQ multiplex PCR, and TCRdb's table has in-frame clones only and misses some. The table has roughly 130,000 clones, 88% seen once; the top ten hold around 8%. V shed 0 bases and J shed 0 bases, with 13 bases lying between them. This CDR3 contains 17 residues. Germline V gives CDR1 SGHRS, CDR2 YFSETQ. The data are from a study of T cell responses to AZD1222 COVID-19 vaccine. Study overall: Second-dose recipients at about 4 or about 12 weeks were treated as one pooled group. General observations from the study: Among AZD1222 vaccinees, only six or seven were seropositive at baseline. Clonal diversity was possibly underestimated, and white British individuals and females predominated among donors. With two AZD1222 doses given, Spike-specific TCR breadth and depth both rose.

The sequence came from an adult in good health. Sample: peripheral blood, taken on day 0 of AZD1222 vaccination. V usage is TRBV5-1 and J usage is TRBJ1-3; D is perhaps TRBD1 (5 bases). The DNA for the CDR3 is TGCGCCAGCAGCTTGGCCGGGCCAACAGGCTCTGGAAACACCATATATTTT. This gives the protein CASSLAGPTGSGNTIYF.